This T cell receptor (beta chain) came from a study of beta chain features in type 1 diabetes. The entirety of the isolated RNA underwent reverse transcription, so expressed TCRB transcripts were sequenced. Approximately 3.5 million reads per sample on average were obtained from naive, central memory and regulatory T cell samples. The data were produced by immunoSEQ multiplex PCR, yet TCRdb's version contains in-frame clones alone and is incomplete. The sample has roughly 250,000 clones; roughly 22% are singletons. With V trimmed by 6 bases and J by 1 base, 5 bases remained unmatched. CDR3 length: 14 amino acids. From germline, CDR1 is LNHDA and CDR2 SQIVND (reference sequence). Study-level findings and limits: TCRB CDR3s from Type 1 diabetes patients were moderately but significantly shorter in all four CD4+ subsets.

In the case of this clone: Its specificity is unknown.

The TCR was taken from a middle-aged woman with type 1 diabetes. The J gene is TRBJ1-1, the V gene TRBV19, with TRBD1 matching over 7 bases. Sequenced material: naive CD4+ T cells from blood. CDR3 coding DNA: TGTGCCAGTAGCTCGGGACAGTCGAACACTGAAGCTTTCTTT. Its protein is CASSSGQSNTEAFF.